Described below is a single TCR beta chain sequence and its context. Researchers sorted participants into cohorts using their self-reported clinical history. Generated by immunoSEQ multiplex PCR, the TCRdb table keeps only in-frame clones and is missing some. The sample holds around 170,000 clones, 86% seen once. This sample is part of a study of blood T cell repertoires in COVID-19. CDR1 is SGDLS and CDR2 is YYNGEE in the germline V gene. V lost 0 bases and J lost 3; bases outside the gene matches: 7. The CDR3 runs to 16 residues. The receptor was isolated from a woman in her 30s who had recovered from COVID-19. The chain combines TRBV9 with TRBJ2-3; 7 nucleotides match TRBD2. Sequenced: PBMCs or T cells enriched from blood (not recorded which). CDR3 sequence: CASSVVMASGTDTQYF. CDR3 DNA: TGTGCCAGCAGCGTAGTGATGGCTAGCGGTACAGATACGCAGTATTTT.